This TCR beta chain is from a study of tumor and adjacent non-tumor tissue in lung cancer (dated by TCRdb to the late 2010s). As for the study more broadly: Of the cohort, some 12 patients had adenocarcinoma, 2 had squamous cell carcinoma and 1 had small cell lung cancer. The roughly 15 patients were aged about 30 to 76 years, included 10 men and 5 women, and had TNM stage I to III disease. TCRbeta CDR3 sequencing was performed on about 30 paired specimens, with one tumor sample and one normal lung sample collected per patient. Bulk TCRbeta repertoires were compared between lung tumor tissue and matched distant non-tumor lung tissue obtained from about 16 lung cancer patients. A total of around 130,000,000 productive TCRbeta reads were generated by sequencing, corresponding to an average of about 4 million reads per sample.

The germline V gene (reference sequence) supplies CDR1 DFQATT and CDR2 SNEGSKA. From cysteine to phenylalanine, the CDR3 is 12 amino acids long. Here the CDR3 DNA is all that survives: 36 bases in frame from base 1. Turning to this clonotype: What antigen it recognizes has not been identified. Germline and junction disagree at one end, which may indicate a read error.

The study at large found these results: A significantly larger cumulative share of the repertoire was made up by the top 100 clones in normal lung than in tumor tissue. Significantly higher TCR diversity (inverse Simpson) was observed in tumor tissue than in normal lung tissue (approximately 430 vs 150, P = 0.0075, Mann-Whitney U test). TCR diversity was significantly higher in younger patients, and greater tumor TCR diversity was associated with shorter overall survival and shorter disease-free survival. Only approximately 14 patients were in the cohort, and the authors stated that larger samples and more detailed clinical data are needed. Neither the sequencing platform nor unique molecular identifiers are mentioned in the methods. Because peripheral blood was not sequenced, the blood TCRbeta repertoires of the lung cancer patients in the study went unexamined.

Bulk unsorted tissue served as the source for RNA extraction, and RNA quality was assessed using a NanoDrop ND-1000 and an Agilent 2100. Normal lung samples were distant non-tumor tissue taken more than 3 cm from the tumor edge. All donors had newly diagnosed lung cancer, had not received prior chemotherapy, and were admitted for thoracic surgery in China between August and November 2014. Anyone who had undergone radiotherapy or chemotherapy before, or who had another cancer at the same time, was left out of the study. Surgical tissue pieces of 1-2 cm3 were preserved in RNAlater solution and were kept at -80 degrees C until use. Libraries came from multiplex PCR. The sequencer was an Illumina HiSeq 2500. Following protocols modified from ARM-PCR, the researchers constructed TCRbeta libraries through three rounds of nested PCR with primers (Table S4). PCR products of 200-500 bp were gel-excised and purified with the QIAquick gel extraction kit before sequencing. The published analysis was carried out like this. Trimmomatic was used to clean the reads, FLASH merged the cleaned reads into complete CDR3 sequences, and MiTCR assigned the sequences to V(D)J germline segments. Clonal diversity was calculated as the inverse Simpson's index using VDJtools. In-frame sequences without a premature stop codon were defined as productive reads. TCRdb reprocessed the public reads (quality trimming at Q25 with fastp, clone calling with MiXCR) and kept in-frame beta chains. All rows with the same CDR3 protein become a single entry with the most common DNA and genes. TCRdb, rather than the study authors, made the V and J calls. Recorded for this sample are roughly 70,000 distinct CDR3 sequences; about two thirds of them occurred a single time. Approximately 30% of the sample is in the top ten clones.

The chain couples TRBV20-1 to TRBJ2-3; the D gene lacks a confident call. Input material: distant non-tumor lung tissue. The source is a woman aged 50 to 65 with non-small cell lung cancer. The DNA is as follows: TGCAGCGCTAGGGAAATAGTGGATACGCAGTATTTT. Its protein product is CSAREIVDTQYF.